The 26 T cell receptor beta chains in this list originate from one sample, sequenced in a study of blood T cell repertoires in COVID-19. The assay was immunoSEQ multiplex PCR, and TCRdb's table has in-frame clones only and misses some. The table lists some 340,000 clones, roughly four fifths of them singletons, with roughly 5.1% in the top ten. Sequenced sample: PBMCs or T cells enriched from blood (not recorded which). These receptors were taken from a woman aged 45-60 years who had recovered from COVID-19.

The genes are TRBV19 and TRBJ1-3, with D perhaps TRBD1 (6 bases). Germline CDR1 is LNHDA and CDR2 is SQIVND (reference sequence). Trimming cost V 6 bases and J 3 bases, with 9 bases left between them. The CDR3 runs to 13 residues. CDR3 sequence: CASSQTGGNTIYF. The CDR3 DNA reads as TGTGCCAGTAGCCAGACAGGTGGAAACACCATATATTTT. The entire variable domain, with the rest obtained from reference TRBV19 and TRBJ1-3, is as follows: DGGITQSPKYLFRKEGQNVTLSCEQNLNHDAMYWYRQDPGQGLRLIYYSQIVNDFQKGDIAEGYSVSREKKESFPLTVTSAQKNPTAFYLCASSQTGGNTIYFGEGSWLTVV.

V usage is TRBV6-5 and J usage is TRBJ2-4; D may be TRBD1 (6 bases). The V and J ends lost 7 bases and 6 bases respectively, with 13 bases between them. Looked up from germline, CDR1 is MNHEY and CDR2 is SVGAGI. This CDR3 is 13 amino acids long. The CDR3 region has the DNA TGTGCCAGCATTGGACAGCCCGGAAACATTCAGTACTTC. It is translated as CASIGQPGNIQYF.

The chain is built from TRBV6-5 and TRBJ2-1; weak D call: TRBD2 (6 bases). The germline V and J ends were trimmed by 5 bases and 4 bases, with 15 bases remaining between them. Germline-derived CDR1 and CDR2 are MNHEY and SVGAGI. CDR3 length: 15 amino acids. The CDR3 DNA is TGTGCCAGCAGTACCGGGACTCAGGATTACAATGAGCAGTTCTTC. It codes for CASSTGTQDYNEQFF.

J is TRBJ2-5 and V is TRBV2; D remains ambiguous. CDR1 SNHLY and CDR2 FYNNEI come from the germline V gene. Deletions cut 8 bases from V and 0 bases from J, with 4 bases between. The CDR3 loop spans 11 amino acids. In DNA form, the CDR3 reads TGTGCCAGCCGGTACCAAGAGACCCAGTACTTC. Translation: CASRYQETQYF.

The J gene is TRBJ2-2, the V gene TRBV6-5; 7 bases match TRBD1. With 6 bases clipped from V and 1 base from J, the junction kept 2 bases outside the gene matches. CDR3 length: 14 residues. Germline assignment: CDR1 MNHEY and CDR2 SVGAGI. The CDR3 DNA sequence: TGTGCCAGCAGGAGGACAGGGAACACCGGGGAGCTGTTTTTT. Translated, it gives CASRRTGNTGELFF.

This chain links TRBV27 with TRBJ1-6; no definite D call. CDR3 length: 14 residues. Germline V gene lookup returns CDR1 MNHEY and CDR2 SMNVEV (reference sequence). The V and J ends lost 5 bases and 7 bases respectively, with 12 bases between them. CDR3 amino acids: CASSPRKENSPLHF. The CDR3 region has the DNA TGTGCCAGCAGTCCTCGCAAGGAGAATTCACCCCTCCACTTT.

CDR3 sequence reads: CAISEWSRNYGYTF. CDR3 coding DNA: TGTGCCATCAGTGAGTGGTCGCGGAACTATGGCTACACCTTC. The genes are TRBV10-3 and TRBJ1-2; D is ambiguous. This CDR3 comprises 14 residues. Germline V lookup: CDR1 ENHRY, CDR2 SYGVKD. V was trimmed by 1 base and J by 2 bases, leaving 8 bases between them.

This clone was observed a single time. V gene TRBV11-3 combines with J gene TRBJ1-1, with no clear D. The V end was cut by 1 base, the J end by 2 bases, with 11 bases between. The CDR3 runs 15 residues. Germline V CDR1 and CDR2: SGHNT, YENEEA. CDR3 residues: CASSLVVRPNTEAFF. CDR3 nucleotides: TGTGCCAGCAGCTTAGTAGTCAGGCCCAACACTGAAGCTTTCTTT.

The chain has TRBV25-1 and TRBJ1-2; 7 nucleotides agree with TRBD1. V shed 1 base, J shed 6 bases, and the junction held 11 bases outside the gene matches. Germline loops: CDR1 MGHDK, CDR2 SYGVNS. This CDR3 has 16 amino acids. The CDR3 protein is CASSEWVTGKNHGYTF. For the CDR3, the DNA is TGTGCCAGCAGTGAATGGGTGACAGGGAAAAATCATGGCTACACCTTC.

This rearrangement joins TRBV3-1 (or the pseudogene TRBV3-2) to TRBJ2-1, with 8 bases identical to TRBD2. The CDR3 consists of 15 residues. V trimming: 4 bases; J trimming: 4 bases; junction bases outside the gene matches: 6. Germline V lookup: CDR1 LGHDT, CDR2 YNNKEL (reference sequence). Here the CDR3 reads CASSLTGGKYNEQFF. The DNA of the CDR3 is TGTGCCAGCAGCCTAACGGGGGGGAAGTACAATGAGCAGTTCTTC.

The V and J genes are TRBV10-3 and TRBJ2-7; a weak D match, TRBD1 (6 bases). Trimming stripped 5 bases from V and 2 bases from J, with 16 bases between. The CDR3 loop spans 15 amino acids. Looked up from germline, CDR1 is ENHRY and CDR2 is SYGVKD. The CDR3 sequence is CAISHSFTGTYEQYF. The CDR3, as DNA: TGTGCCATCAGTCATTCTTTTACAGGGACCTACGAGCAGTACTTC.

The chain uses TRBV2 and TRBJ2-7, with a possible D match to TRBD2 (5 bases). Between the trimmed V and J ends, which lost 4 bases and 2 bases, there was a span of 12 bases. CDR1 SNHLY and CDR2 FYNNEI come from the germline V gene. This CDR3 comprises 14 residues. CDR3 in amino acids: CASSGTGNTYEQYF. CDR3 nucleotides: TGTGCCAGCAGTGGGACGGGGAACACCTACGAGCAGTACTTC.

CDR3 protein: CASSATGTGGKDNEQFF. In DNA form, the CDR3 reads TGTGCCAGCAGCGCAACTGGGACAGGGGGCAAAGACAATGAGCAGTTCTTC. The V and J genes are TRBV9 and TRBJ2-1, with 12 bases matching TRBD1. Germline CDR1 reads SGDLS; CDR2 reads YYNGEE. After removal of 3 bases from V and 5 bases from J, the junction contained 9 bases not matched to a gene. The CDR3 spans 17 residues.

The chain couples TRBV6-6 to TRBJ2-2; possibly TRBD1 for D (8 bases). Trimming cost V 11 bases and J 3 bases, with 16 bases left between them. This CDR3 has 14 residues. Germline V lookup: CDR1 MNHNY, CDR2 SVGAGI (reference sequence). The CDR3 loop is CAGSQGGYTGELFF. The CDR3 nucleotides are TGTGCCGGATCACAGGGGGGGTACACCGGGGAGCTGTTTTTT.

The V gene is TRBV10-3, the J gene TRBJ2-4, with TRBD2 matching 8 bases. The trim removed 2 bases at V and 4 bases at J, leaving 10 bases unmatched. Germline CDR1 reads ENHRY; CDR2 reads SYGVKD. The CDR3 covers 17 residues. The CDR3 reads CAISEPSTSGNKNIQYF. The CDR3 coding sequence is TGTGCCATCAGTGAGCCAAGCACTAGCGGAAATAAAAACATTCAGTACTTC.

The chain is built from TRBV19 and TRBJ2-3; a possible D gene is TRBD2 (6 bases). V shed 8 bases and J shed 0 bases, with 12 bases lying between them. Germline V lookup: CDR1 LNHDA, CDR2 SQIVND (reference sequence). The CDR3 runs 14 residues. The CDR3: CASQDYPSTDTQYF. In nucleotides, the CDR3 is TGTGCCAGTCAGGACTATCCTAGCACAGATACGCAGTATTTT. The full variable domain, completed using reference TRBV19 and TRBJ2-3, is DGGITQSPKYLFRKEGQNVTLSCEQNLNHDAMYWYRQDPGQGLRLIYYSQIVNDFQKGDIAEGYSVSREKKESFPLTVTSAQKNPTAFYLCASQDYPSTDTQYFGPGTRLTVL.

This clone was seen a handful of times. The CDR3 spells CASRSGTGPYEQYF. The CDR3 nucleotides read TGCGCCAGCAGATCCGGGACAGGGCCCTACGAGCAGTACTTC. The chain uses TRBV5-1 and TRBJ2-7, with TRBD1 matching over 9 bases. CDR1 SGHRS and CDR2 YFSETQ come from the germline V gene. Trimming at V came to 5 bases and at J to 2 bases, leaving 5 bases not matched to a gene. The CDR3 sequence is 14 residues long.

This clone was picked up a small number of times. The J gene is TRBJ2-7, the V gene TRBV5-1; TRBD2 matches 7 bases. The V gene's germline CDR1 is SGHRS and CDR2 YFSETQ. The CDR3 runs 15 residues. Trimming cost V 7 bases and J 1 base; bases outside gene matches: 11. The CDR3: CASRPGEGLSYEQYF. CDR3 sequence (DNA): TGCGCCAGCCGACCGGGGGAGGGCCTGTCCTACGAGCAGTACTTC.

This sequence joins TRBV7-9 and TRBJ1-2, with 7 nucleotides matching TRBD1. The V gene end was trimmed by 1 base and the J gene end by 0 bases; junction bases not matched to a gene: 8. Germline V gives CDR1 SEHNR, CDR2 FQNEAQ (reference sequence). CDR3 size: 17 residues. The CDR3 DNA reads TGTGCCAGCAGCTTAGAAACAGGGGCTTCAGCTAACTATGGCTACACCTTC. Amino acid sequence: CASSLETGASANYGYTF.

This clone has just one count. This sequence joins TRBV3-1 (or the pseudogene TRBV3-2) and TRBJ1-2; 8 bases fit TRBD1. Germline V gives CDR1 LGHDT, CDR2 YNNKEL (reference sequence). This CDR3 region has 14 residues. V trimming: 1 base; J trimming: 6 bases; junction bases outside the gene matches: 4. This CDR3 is CASSQVDRANGYTF. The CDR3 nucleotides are TGTGCCAGCAGCCAAGTGGACAGGGCGAATGGCTACACCTTC.

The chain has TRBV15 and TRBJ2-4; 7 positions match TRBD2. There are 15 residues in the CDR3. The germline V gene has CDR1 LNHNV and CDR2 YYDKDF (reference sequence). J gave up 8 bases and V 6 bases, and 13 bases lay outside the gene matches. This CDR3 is CATRRGGNIRDIQYF. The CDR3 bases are TGTGCCACCAGACGGGGAGGGAATATTAGAGACATTCAGTACTTC.

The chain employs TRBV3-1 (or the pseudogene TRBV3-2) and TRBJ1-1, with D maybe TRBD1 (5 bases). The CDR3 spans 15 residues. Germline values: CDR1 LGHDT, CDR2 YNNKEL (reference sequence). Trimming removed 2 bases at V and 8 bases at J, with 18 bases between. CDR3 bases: TGTGCCAGCAGCCAATCCGACCAGGGTAACCCAGAAGCTTTCTTT. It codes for CASSQSDQGNPEAFF.

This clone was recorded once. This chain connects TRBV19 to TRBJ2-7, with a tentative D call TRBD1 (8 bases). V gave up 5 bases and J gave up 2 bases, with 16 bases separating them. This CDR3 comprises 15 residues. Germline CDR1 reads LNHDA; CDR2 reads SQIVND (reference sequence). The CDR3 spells CASSGQGGVTYEQYF. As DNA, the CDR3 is TGTGCCAGTAGTGGACAGGGAGGGGTAACCTACGAGCAGTACTTC.

CDR3 nucleotides: TGTGCCAGCAGCTTAGAGGGGGCTGGCCTCTCTGGGGCCAACGTCCTGACTTTC. This translates into CASSLEGAGLSGANVLTF. This chain links TRBV7-9 with TRBJ2-6; 7 bases fit TRBD1. Germline V gives CDR1 SEHNR, CDR2 FQNEAQ (reference sequence). The J segment lost 0 bases and the V segment lost 1 base, leaving 6 bases of the junction unmatched. The CDR3 has 18 amino acids.

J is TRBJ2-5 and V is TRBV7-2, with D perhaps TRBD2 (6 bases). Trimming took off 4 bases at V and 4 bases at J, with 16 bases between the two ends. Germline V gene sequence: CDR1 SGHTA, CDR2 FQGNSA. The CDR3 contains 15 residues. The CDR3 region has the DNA TGTGCCAGCAGCTCCCAGGCTAGCGAGGTAGAGACCCAGTACTTC. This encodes CASSSQASEVETQYF.

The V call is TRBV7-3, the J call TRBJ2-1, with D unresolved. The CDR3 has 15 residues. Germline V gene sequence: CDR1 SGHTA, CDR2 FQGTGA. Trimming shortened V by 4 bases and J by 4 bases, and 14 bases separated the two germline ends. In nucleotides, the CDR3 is TGTGCCAGCAGCTCTAGTCTGGAACCTTACAATGAGCAGTTCTTC. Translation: CASSSSLEPYNEQFF.